This entry lists 30 T cell receptor beta chains sequenced from one sample in a study of CXCR3-negative and CXCR3-positive naive CD8 T cells (dated by TCRdb to the late 2010s). Overall results and qualifications from the work: Compared with CXCR3-negative naive cells, CXCR3-positive naive cells had TRB CDR3s with higher hydrophobicity (lower Kidera factor 4), lower energy, and higher strength and volume indices.

The sequencing machine was a NextSeq 550. The Human TCR Profiling Kit (MiLaboratory) was used to prepare UMI-labeled 5' RACE TRB cDNA libraries. After reprocessing by TCRdb, each CDR3 protein sequence is one entry, and no DNA is given. The sample table records about 120,000 distinct CDR3 sequences. Approximately 0.4% of the sample is in the top ten clones. Their target antigens are unknown. Source material: naive CXCR3+ CD8+ T cells from blood. This sample's cell subset or site label indicates: CD45RO-CCR7+CD27+CD95- naive CD8+ T cells expressing CXCR3 (TNR3+). The origin of the receptors is a human donor in good health. Some clones in this sample may be carry-over from other donors' samples.

The genes are TRBV5-6 and TRBJ2-7; the D call from TCRdb, TRBD1, cannot be confirmed without DNA. The CDR3 extends over 13 amino acids. The germline V gene has CDR1 SGHDT and CDR2 YYEEEE. The CDR3 loop reads CASSLTGFPEQYF.

This chain uses TRBV15 with TRBJ1-2. Germline CDR1 and CDR2: LNHNV and YYDKDF (reference sequence). The CDR3 length is 15 residues. CDR3 sequence reads: CATSRVARSNYGYTF.

The chain links TRBV12-3 or TRBV12-4 to TRBJ2-1. This CDR3 region has 11 residues. CDR3 in amino acids: CASSGINEQFF.

The chain has TRBV27 and TRBJ2-1; TCRdb picks TRBD2, but there is no DNA to check that call. Per the germline V gene, CDR1 is MNHEY and CDR2 is SMNVEV (reference sequence). There are 16 residues in the CDR3. CDR3 amino acids: CASSFMGLPNYNEQFF.

The chain links TRBV29-1 to TRBJ1-1; there is no DNA to check the TCRdb D call of TRBD1. The CDR3 totals 15 residues. The germline V gene has CDR1 SQVTM and CDR2 ANQGSEA. CDR3 sequence: CSVRDSAYSDTEAFF.

The rearrangement joins TRBV7-8 to TRBJ2-5; TCRdb names TRBD2, which stays unverified in the absence of DNA. The germline CDR1 and CDR2 sequences are SGHVS and FQNEAQ. The CDR3 is 15 amino acids. CDR3: CASLLGTSGLETQYF.

The rearrangement links TRBV14 to TRBJ1-2. Germline V gene data show CDR1 as SGHDN and CDR2 as FVKESK. The CDR3 contains 13 residues. The CDR3 is CASSPHDSYGYTF.

The gene calls are TRBV23-1 and TRBJ2-1; TCRdb outputs TRBD2, but without DNA this stays unchecked. TRBV23-1 is treated as an ORF (open reading frame) with a function not yet certain. This CDR3 region has 19 residues. CDR3 sequence: CASLMRGRPLGSSYNEQFF.

V usage is TRBV25-1 and J usage is TRBJ2-3. This CDR3 is built from 11 residues. Germline V CDR1 and CDR2: MGHDK, SYGVNS. CDR3 residues: CASSTRDTQYF.

The chain combines TRBV5-1 with TRBJ2-7; the D gene TCRdb calls, TRBD1, cannot be checked with no DNA. CDR3 length: 14 amino acids. Germline V gene lookup returns CDR1 SGHRS and CDR2 YFSETQ. The chain's CDR3 is CASSLVVGVYEQYF.

The chain carries TRBV7-9 and TRBJ2-1; lacking DNA, the TRBD2 call made by TCRdb goes unchecked. CDR3 length: 17 amino acids. The germline V gene encodes CDR1 SEHNR and CDR2 FQNEAQ (reference sequence). CDR3 protein: CASSSGLAGENYNEQFF. Complete variable domain (other parts from reference TRBV7-9 and TRBJ2-1): DTGVSQNPRHKITKRGQNVTFRCDPISEHNRLYWYRQTLGQGPEFLTYFQNEAQLEKSRLLSDRFSAERPKGSFSTLEIQRTEQGDSAMYLCASSSGLAGENYNEQFFGPGTRLTVL.

V and J are TRBV27 and TRBJ2-7; TCRdb's assignment of TRBD2 cannot be checked, as there is no DNA. The CDR3 totals 13 residues. Germline V gene data show CDR1 as MNHEY and CDR2 as SMNVEV (reference sequence). The CDR3: CASSWTSGYEQYF.

This sequence joins TRBV24-1 and TRBJ2-2. Per germline, CDR1 KGHDR and CDR2 SFDVKD. The CDR3 runs to 13 residues. This CDR3 is CATSDQNTGELFF.

The J gene is TRBJ2-3, the V gene TRBV20-1; the TCRdb D gene call, TRBD2, has no DNA to confirm it. There are 17 residues in the CDR3. The V gene's germline CDR1 is DFQATT and CDR2 SNEGSKA (reference sequence). This CDR3 is CSARGPASGDPTDTQYF.

The V and J genes are TRBV29-1 and TRBJ2-7; TCRdb indicates TRBD1, and absent DNA this call remains unverified. The CDR3 is 13 residues long. Germline V lookup: CDR1 SQVTM, CDR2 ANQGSEA. The CDR3 protein is CSVVGDRALEQYF.

The chain links TRBV29-1 to TRBJ1-1; TCRdb's D call of TRBD1 is untestable without DNA. The germline gives CDR1 SQVTM, CDR2 ANQGSEA. The CDR3 loop spans 14 amino acids. CDR3 region: CSTGQGGAATEAFF.

The chain is built from TRBV20-1 and TRBJ2-1; TCRdb proposes TRBD2, but this gene call is untestable without DNA. The CDR3 contains 14 residues. CDR1 and CDR2 from the germline V gene are DFQATT and SNEGSKA (reference sequence). The chain's CDR3 is CSATLAGDYNEQFF.

The chain has TRBV2 and TRBJ2-7; TCRdb indicates TRBD1, and absent DNA this call remains unverified. Looked up from germline, CDR1 is SNHLY and CDR2 is FYNNEI. This CDR3 has 12 amino acids. CDR3: CASLGQANEQYF.

The chain carries TRBV5-1 and TRBJ2-1. The CDR3 has 11 amino acids. Germline V gives CDR1 SGHRS, CDR2 YFSETQ. The CDR3 reads CASSLRNEQFF.

Here the CDR3 reads CSARQTEYEQYF. This chain connects TRBV20-1 to TRBJ2-7. CDR1 DFQATT and CDR2 SNEGSKA come from the germline V gene (reference sequence). This CDR3 has 12 amino acids.

The rearrangement links TRBV3-1 to TRBJ2-3; TCRdb gives TRBD2 as the D gene, but with no DNA this cannot be confirmed. The germline V gene encodes CDR1 LGHDT and CDR2 YNNKEL (reference sequence). This CDR3 spans 16 amino acids. The CDR3 loop reads CASSQTAREGADTQYF.

V gene TRBV19 combines with J gene TRBJ2-2; the D call of TRBD1 rests on TCRdb alone, since no DNA is present to check it. CDR1 and CDR2 from the germline V gene are LNHDA and SQIVND (reference sequence). This CDR3 region has 13 residues. CDR3 region: CASVSIFTGELFF.

The chain employs TRBV7-8 and TRBJ1-1. The length of the CDR3 is 15 residues. Germline CDR1 is SGHVS and CDR2 is FQNEAQ. CDR3 in amino acids: CASSPPLGMNTEAFF. The full variable domain, rest sourced from reference TRBV7-8 and TRBJ1-1, is GAGVSQSPRYKVAKRGQDVALRCDPISGHVSLFWYQQALGQGPEFLTYFQNEAQLDKSGLPSDRFFAERPEGSVSTLKIQRTQQEDSAVYLCASSPPLGMNTEAFFGQGTRLTVV.

The chain uses TRBV28 and TRBJ2-1. Germline values: CDR1 MDHEN, CDR2 SYDVKM. There are 17 residues in the CDR3. CDR3: CASSLAIGLGLYNEQFF.

The chain recombines TRBV5-1 with TRBJ1-5. The CDR3 runs 15 residues. From germline, CDR1 is SGHRS and CDR2 YFSETQ. CDR3 region: CASSLDLGGNQPQHF.

The rearrangement joins TRBV25-1 to TRBJ2-1. CDR1 is MGHDK and CDR2 is SYGVNS in the germline V gene. The CDR3 length is 15 residues. This CDR3 reads CASSNLAGAHNEQFF.

This chain connects TRBV27 to TRBJ1-5; TCRdb's D call of TRBD1 is untestable without DNA. The CDR3 runs to 18 residues. The germline V gene encodes CDR1 MNHEY and CDR2 SMNVEV (reference sequence). The CDR3 region is CASSLSPPGTGFGQPQHF.

The CDR3 reads CASSLMGGVIQGHNEQFF. The rearrangement joins TRBV7-3 to TRBJ2-1; lacking DNA, the TRBD2 call made by TCRdb goes unchecked. Germline-derived CDR1 and CDR2 are SGHTA and FQGTGA. The CDR3 contains 18 residues.

The genes are TRBV28 and TRBJ2-7; TCRdb calls TRBD1, which cannot be checked without DNA. Germline V gives CDR1 MDHEN, CDR2 SYDVKM. CDR3 length: 13 amino acids. The CDR3 here is CASSARASHEQYF.

This rearrangement joins TRBV4-1 to TRBJ2-7; TCRdb reports TRBD1, a call that lacks DNA to check it against. The germline V gene encodes CDR1 MGHRA and CDR2 YSYEKL. This CDR3 is 15 amino acids long. CDR3 loop: CASSQLVGTVGEQYF.